This T cell receptor (beta chain) was sequenced in a study of T cell responses to AZD1222 COVID-19 vaccine. Study overall: Investigators merged groups given second doses at roughly 4 or roughly 12 weeks. Study-wide points: CD4 TCRs covered the whole spike, strongest at regions 160-218 and 743-854. Of the AZD1222 recipients, only five to seven were seropositive at baseline. Scientists sampled the repertoires only once the peak T cell response had passed.

Some clones are missing from TCRdb's copy, which holds only in-frame ones; the method was immunoSEQ multiplex PCR. This sample has about 120,000 clones; around nine tenths occur once, and the top ten carry approximately 27%. V gave up 0 bases and J gave up 6 bases, with 9 bases separating them. The length of the CDR3 is 13 residues. CDR1 and CDR2 from the germline V gene are MGHRA and YSYEKL. To note about this clone: Antigen unknown.

Sequences were derived from peripheral blood, sampled on day 0 of AZD1222 vaccination. This chain uses TRBV4-1 with TRBJ2-7; D call uncertain. This clonotype originated in an adult in good health. The CDR3 sequence: CASSQDSLGEQYF. The CDR3 nucleotides are TGCGCCAGCAGCCAAGACAGCTTGGGCGAGCAGTACTTC.